This record covers a single T cell receptor beta chain. Recruitment covered about two dozen US areas and drew participants whose ages spanned roughly 18 to 100 years. Participants' reported clinical history set cohort assignment. J was trimmed by 4 bases and V by 3 bases; bases with no gene match: 5. The V gene's germline CDR1 is SGHTS and CDR2 YDEGEE. This CDR3 contains 14 residues. The data are from a study of blood T cell repertoires in COVID-19. Study at large: Samples representing acute and convalescent COVID-19 were sourced from the United States, Italy and Spain.

Original processing notes: Estimates of nucleated cell counts were drawn from the amplification of reference gene primers. Clones were read by immunoSEQ multiplex PCR, and TCRdb kept only the in-frame ones, dropping some. V, J and clone size are taken as reported in that table, and D and trimming were inferred from the DNA itself. The sample shows 220,000 or so clones, 75% to 90% of them seen only once. The rearrangement uses TRBV5-8 and TRBJ1-2, with 8 bases that match TRBD1. The specimen sequenced was PBMCs or T cells enriched from blood (not recorded which). The sequence was collected from a woman aged 18-30 years in a cohort exposed to, infected with or recovered from COVID-19 (not recorded which). CDR3 amino acids: CASSWPGQAYGYTF. CDR3 in DNA: TGTGCCAGCAGCTGGCCGGGACAGGCCTATGGCTACACCTTC.